There are a few counts of the clone carrying this T cell receptor (beta chain). Its cognate antigen is unknown. The data are from a study of T-cell memory formation after mild COVID-19. Overall study results and limits: Clones contracting across day 15 to 85 had a balanced CD4/CD8 profile; later expanding clones leaned CD4+.

TCRdb reanalysed the 5' RACE reads using MiXCR and keeps one entry per CDR3 protein. The sample carries approximately 390,000 distinct CDR3 sequences, about 16% recorded once. The CDR3 loop spans 11 amino acids. The ends were cut back, 4 bases at V and 1 base at J, with 4 bases in the middle. From germline, CDR1 is SQVTM and CDR2 ANQGSEA. This chain joins TRBV29-1 and TRBJ1-1, with D unresolved. The specimen sequenced was PBMCs or a T cell subset sorted from them (not recorded which). This TCR came from a man between 18 and 29 years old who had mild COVID-19 (a few samples of this study predate the infection). Cell type and time point are not known. The CDR3 DNA reads as TGCAGCGTTGGGACGAACACTGAAGCTTTCTTT. The encoded protein is CSVGTNTEAFF.